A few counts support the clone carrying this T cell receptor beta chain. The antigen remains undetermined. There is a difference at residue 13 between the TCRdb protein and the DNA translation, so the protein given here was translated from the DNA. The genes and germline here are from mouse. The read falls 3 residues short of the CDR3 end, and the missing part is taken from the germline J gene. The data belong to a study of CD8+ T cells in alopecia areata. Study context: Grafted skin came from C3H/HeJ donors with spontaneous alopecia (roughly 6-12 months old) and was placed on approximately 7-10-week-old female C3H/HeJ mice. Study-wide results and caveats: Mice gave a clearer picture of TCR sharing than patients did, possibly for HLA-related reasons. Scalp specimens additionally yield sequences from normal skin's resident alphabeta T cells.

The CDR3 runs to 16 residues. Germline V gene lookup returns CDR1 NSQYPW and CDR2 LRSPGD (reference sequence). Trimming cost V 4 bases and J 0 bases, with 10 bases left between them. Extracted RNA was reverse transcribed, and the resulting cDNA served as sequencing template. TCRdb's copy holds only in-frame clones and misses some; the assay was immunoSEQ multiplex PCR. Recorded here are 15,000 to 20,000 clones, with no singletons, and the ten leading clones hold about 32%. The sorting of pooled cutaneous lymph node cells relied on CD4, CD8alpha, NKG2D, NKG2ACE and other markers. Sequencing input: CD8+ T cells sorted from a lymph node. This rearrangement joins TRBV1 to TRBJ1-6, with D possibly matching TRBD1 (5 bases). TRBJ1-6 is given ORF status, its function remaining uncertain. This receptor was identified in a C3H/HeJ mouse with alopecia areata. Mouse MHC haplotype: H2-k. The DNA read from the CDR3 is TGCACCTGCAGTGGGACATTCAATTCCTATAATTCGCCC. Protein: CTCSGTFNSYNSP. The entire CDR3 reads CTCSGTFNSYNSPLYF.